This TCR beta chain originates from a study of monozygotic twins with inflammatory bowel disease (dated by TCRdb to about 2019). Study-wide context: A total of roughly 28 monozygotic twin pairs were included in the full study, comprising nine German pairs (four IBD-concordant, five IBD-discordant) and 19 IBD-discordant Danish pairs. Each individual had, on average, about 151 000 unique TCRalpha sequences and 181 000 unique TCRbeta sequences available for analysis. Disease-associated traits were sought mainly through comparisons between IBD patients and their genetically identical healthy co-twins within discordant pairs. Study-level results and caveats: Because patients were on differing immunosuppressive treatments, the repertoires may have picked up extra background noise and inter-individual variability. The results gave no support for a single strong signal or clonotype linked to IBD. The analysis was unable to tell apart different T cell subtypes. IBD patients shared fewer clonotypes with other individuals than healthy twins did, most markedly in patients showing signs of disease activity. No difference in repertoire similarity was observed between concordant and discordant twins, possibly owing to limited statistical power. TCRbeta repertoire diversity, by inverse Simpson index, was decreased in IBD patients compared with their healthy co-twins.

From the cysteine through the phenylalanine, the CDR3 covers 15 amino acids. The DNA is unrecorded. CDR1 and CDR2, looked up from the germline V gene (reference sequence), are LNHNV and YYDKDF. From each donor, a 2.5 ml peripheral blood sample was drawn into PAXgene tubes and stored at -80 degrees C. Without T cell sorting, total RNA was isolated from whole blood using the PAXgene blood miRNA kit on an automated QIAcube. Peripheral blood from monozygotic twin pairs who were concordant or discordant for inflammatory bowel disease underwent deep TCRalpha and TCRbeta repertoire profiling using unique molecular barcoding. For every twin pair, smoking habits were documented, and each individual was categorised as a current, former or never smoker. Comment on this clonotype: What this receptor recognizes is not known.

Library creation used 5' RACE. Preparation of each TCR library used about 3,200 ng of total RNA. cDNA was synthesized with SMARTScribe reverse transcriptase in eight separate reactions per sample. During cDNA synthesis, template switching was used to introduce unique molecular identifiers that contained a 6-nucleotide sample barcode. Amplification of TCRalpha and TCRbeta cDNA involved two nested PCRs of approximately 16 and 9 cycles, and each PCR was followed by bead purification. Before amplification, the cDNA was both treated with uracil DNA-glycosylase and purified with the QIAquick PCR purification kit. The second PCR was the step at which Illumina TruSeq-compatible adapters and sample-specific barcodes were added. TapeStation and Qubit were used to check library quality and concentration, and roughly 4.9 ng of each library was pooled. The pooled libraries were sequenced with 2 x 100 bp reads and custom sequencing primers on an Illumina HiSeq2500 single-index Rapid Run. In the source study's methods: PCR and sequencing errors were corrected by UMI-based consensus assembly using MiGEC version 1.2.6. MiXCR version 2.1.1 was used to carry out V(D)J alignment, clonotype assembly and CDR3 extraction. To normalise gene usage, clonotype sharing and MAIT/NKT TCR abundance, the analysis used the top 1000, 10 000 and 20 000 clonotypes per sample. Diversity was computed as the inverse Simpson index with the vegan R package after downsampling to 27 000 UMIs. Paired Mann-Whitney U tests were applied to discordant twin pairs, with Benjamini-Hochberg correction for multiple testing. Once TCRdb had reprocessed the reads, it stored one entry per CDR3 protein sequence and supplied no DNA. The V and J calls reflect TCRdb's pipeline rather than the authors' work. The data table for this sample lists about 110,000 distinct CDR3 sequences. The top ten clonotypes cover around 12% of the sample.

The sequence was collected from a human donor with ulcerative colitis or Crohn's disease, or a healthy co-twin of an affected twin (not recorded which). This chain is built from TRBV15 and TRBJ1-3; TCRdb gives TRBD1 as the D gene, but with no DNA this cannot be confirmed. The sample consisted of blood. Here the CDR3 is given as CATSPGQSIGNTIYF.